A selection of T cell receptor beta chains follows, all from one sample in a study of blood T cell repertoires in COVID-19. TCRdb's copy holds only in-frame clones and misses some; the assay was immunoSEQ multiplex PCR. This table holds a few hundred thousand clones, roughly 88% found once. The sequencing sample was made of peripheral blood. These receptors originate from a woman in her 30s with acute or convalescent COVID-19. Each CDR3 is given with its conserved first and last residue. D genes are given only for firm matches. Only part of the rows carry a size: once, few, many, or a class if the clone is expanded.

>TRBJ1-1|12|NA|TRBV5-6|TRBD1
CASSFGQGLDFF
TGTGCCAGCAGCTTTGGACAGGGTCTTGATTTCTTT
>TRBJ1-3|16|NA|TRBV9|NA
CASSWGGVHSGNTIYF
TGTGCCAGCAGCTGGGGGGGAGTACACTCTGGAAACACCATATATTTT
>TRBJ1-2|14|NA|TRBV27|NA
CASRRQEPNYGYTF
TGTGCCAGCAGGAGACAGGAGCCTAACTATGGCTACACCTTC
>TRBJ1-1|15|NA|TRBV5-1|TRBD1
CASSIGQGIITEAFF
TGCGCCAGCAGCATCGGACAGGGCATTATAACTGAAGCTTTCTTT
>TRBJ1-1|16|few|TRBV15|NA
CATSRVGGLMNTEAFF
TGTGCCACCAGCAGAGTGGGGGGGCTCATGAACACTGAAGCTTTCTTT
>TRBJ1-3|16|few|TRBV4-1|NA
CASSQEWQGTRNTIYF
TGCGCCAGCAGCCAAGAATGGCAGGGGACCCGAAACACCATATATTTT
>TRBJ2-2|16|few|TRBV9|NA
CASSVRLARNTGELFF
TGTGCCAGCAGCGTTAGACTGGCGAGGAACACCGGGGAGCTGTTTTTT
>TRBJ2-5|15|NA|TRBV4-1|NA
CASSQDRGLSGTQYF
TGCGCCAGCAGCCAAGATCGGGGTCTATCCGGGACCCAGTACTTC
>TRBJ1-5|14|NA|TRBV7-9|NA
CASSRSGALEPQHF
TGTGCCAGCAGCCGTAGTGGGGCCTTAGAGCCCCAGCATTTT
>TRBJ1-3|15|NA|TRBV19|NA
CASSIEAAYGNTIYF
TGTGCCAGTAGTATAGAGGCGGCGTATGGAAACACCATATATTTT
>TRBJ2-2|17|NA|TRBV5-1|NA
CASSALAGNANTGELFF
TGCGCCAGCAGCGCCCTCGCCGGGAATGCGAACACCGGGGAGCTGTTTTTT
>TRBJ2-1|14|NA|TRBV19|NA
CASNQGMTYNEQFF
TGTGCCAGTAATCAGGGGATGACCTACAATGAGCAGTTCTTC
>TRBJ1-1|16|NA|TRBV28|TRBD1
CASSSGQGASSTEAFF
TGTGCCAGCAGTTCGGGACAGGGGGCGTCTAGCACTGAAGCTTTCTTT
>TRBJ2-1|15|once|TRBV19|NA
CASSSYYSPYNEQFF
TGTGCCAGTAGTAGTTACTATTCACCCTACAATGAGCAGTTCTTC
>TRBJ1-1|18|NA|TRBV18|NA
CASSSLPRTPLLNTEAFF
TGTGCCAGCTCATCCTTACCACGAACGCCACTACTTAACACTGAAGCTTTCTTT
>TRBJ2-7|15|NA|TRBV11-2|TRBD2
CASSFSGGGTYEQYF
TGTGCCAGCAGCTTTTCCGGGGGGGGAACCTACGAGCAGTACTTC